Reported below is one T cell receptor beta chain. The antigen remains unidentified. Other DNA sequences from this sample encode an identical CDR3 as well. Assay: immunoSEQ multiplex PCR; the TCRdb copy retains only in-frame clones and omits some. Among approximately 1,500,000 clones, 95% to 99% were seen once, and the ten largest hold roughly 0.45%. These data belong to a study of shared clonotypes between healthy human individuals. Study conclusions and caveats: Naive subsets typically showed greater estimated richness than memory subsets. Since donors were few, the genetic and exposure-history diversity represented was limited.

CDR1 SGHRS and CDR2 YFSETQ come from the germline V gene. The ends were cut back, 2 bases at V and 4 bases at J, with 9 bases in the middle. This CDR3 comprises 13 residues. The sequencing sample was made of naive CD4+ T cells sorted from blood. The subset denotes: CD45RA+ positively selected. The chain carries TRBV5-1 and TRBJ1-1; D uncertain. This sequence was found in a man younger than 45 in good health. The CDR3 region is CASSLGGSTEAFF. The CDR3, as DNA: TGCGCCAGCAGCTTAGGCGGGAGCACTGAAGCTTTCTTT.